One TCR beta chain is described in this entry. The data are from a study of blood T cell repertoires in COVID-19. Study in general: T cells, B-cell-depleted T cells, or PBMCs provided the cDNA or gDNA that served as material.

The protocol was immunoSEQ multiplex PCR, while the TCRdb copy is restricted to in-frame clones and leaves out a portion. The table records 450,000 to 500,000 clones, 75% to 90% of them present only once. Trimming pared 0 bases from V and 13 bases from J, leaving 7 bases between. This CDR3 is 12 amino acids long. V is TRBV12-3 or TRBV12-4 and J is TRBJ1-6; D gene ambiguous. This clonotype originated in a human donor in a cohort sampled during active COVID-19. The source material was peripheral blood. CDR3 amino acids: CASSLARWPLHF. The CDR3 DNA follows: TGTGCCAGCAGTTTAGCGCGATGGCCCCTCCACTTT.